This T cell receptor (beta chain) was documented in a study of immune characterization of retroperitoneal liposarcoma. MiXCR, applied by TCRdb to the PCR reads, yields one record per CDR3 protein. The sample records 9,500 to 14,000 distinct CDR3 sequences, approximately 46% being singletons. The CDR3 length is 12 residues. Per the germline V gene, CDR1 is MNHNY and CDR2 is SVGAGI (reference sequence). V lost 0 bases to trimming and J lost 8 bases, with 5 bases between them. The sample taken for sequencing was tumor tissue. The TCR originated in a female donor with retroperitoneal liposarcoma. This rearrangement joins TRBV6-6 to TRBJ2-1, with unresolved D. CDR3 DNA: TGTGCCAGCAGTTACTCTGGGTATGAGCAGTTCTTC. It translates to CASSYSGYEQFF.